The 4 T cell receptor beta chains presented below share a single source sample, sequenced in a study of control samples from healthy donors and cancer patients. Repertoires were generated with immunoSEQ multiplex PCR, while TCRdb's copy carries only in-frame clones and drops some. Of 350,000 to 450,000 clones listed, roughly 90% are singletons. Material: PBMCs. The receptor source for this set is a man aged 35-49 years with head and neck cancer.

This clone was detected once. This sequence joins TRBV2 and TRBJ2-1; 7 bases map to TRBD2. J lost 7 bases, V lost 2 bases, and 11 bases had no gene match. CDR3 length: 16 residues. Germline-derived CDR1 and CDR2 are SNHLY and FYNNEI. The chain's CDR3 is CASSEMGGGVWNEQFF. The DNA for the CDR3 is TGTGCCAGCAGTGAAATGGGTGGGGGGGTCTGGAATGAGCAGTTCTTC.

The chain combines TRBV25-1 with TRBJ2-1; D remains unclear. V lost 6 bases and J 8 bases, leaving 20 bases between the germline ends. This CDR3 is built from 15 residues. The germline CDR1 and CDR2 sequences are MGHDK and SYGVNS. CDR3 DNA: TGTGCCAGCAGCCGGGCTCCAACGATTGGCGATGAGCAGTTCTTC. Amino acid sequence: CASSRAPTIGDEQFF. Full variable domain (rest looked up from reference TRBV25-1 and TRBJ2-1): EADIYQTPRYLVIGTGKKITLECSQTMGHDKMYWYQQDPGMELHLIHYSYGVNSTEKGDLSSESTVSRIRTEHFPLTLESARPSHTSQYLCASSRAPTIGDEQFFGPGTRLTVL.

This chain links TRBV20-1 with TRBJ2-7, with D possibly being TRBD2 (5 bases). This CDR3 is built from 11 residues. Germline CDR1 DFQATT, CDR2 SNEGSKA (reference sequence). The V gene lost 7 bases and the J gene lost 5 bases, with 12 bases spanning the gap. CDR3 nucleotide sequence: TGCAGTGGTGGCGGGTCCCACGAGCAGTACTTC. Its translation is CSGGGSHEQYF.

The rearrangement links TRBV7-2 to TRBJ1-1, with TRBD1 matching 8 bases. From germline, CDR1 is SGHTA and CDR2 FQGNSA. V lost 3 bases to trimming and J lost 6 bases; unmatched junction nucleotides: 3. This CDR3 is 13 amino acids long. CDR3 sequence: CASSFMTGAEAFF. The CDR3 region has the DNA TGTGCCAGCAGCTTCATGACAGGGGCTGAAGCTTTCTTT.